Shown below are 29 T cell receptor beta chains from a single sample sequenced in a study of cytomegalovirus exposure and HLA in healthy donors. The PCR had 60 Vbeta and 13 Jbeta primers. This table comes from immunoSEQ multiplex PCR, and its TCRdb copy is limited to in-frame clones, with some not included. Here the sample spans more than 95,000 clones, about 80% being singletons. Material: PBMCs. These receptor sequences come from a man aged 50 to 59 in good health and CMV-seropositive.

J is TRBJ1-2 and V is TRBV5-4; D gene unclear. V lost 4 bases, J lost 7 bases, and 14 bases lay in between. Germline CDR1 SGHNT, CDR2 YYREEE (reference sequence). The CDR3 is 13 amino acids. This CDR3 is CASSLTDGGGYTF. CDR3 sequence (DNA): TGTGCCAGCAGCCTAACGGACGGAGGTGGCTACACCTTC.

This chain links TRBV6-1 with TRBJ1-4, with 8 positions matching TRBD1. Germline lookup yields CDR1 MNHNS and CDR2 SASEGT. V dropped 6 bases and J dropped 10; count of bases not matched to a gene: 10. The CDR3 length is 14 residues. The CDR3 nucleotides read TGTGCCAGCAGCCCCGGGACAGGCCAGGGAAAACTGTTTTTT. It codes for CASSPGTGQGKLFF.

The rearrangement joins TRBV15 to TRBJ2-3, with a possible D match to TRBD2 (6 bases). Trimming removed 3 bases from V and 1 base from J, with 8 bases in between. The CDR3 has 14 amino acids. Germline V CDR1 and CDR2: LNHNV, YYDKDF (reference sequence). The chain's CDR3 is CATSSGGGTDTQYF. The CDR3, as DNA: TGTGCCACCAGCAGTGGAGGGGGCACAGATACGCAGTATTTT.

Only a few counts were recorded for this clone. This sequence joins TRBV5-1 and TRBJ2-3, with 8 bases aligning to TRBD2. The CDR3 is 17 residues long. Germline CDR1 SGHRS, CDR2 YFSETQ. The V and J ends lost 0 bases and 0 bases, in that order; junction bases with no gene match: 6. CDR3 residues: CASSLGLAGTSTDTQYF. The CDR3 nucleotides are TGCGCCAGCAGCTTGGGGTTAGCGGGGACTAGCACAGATACGCAGTATTTT.

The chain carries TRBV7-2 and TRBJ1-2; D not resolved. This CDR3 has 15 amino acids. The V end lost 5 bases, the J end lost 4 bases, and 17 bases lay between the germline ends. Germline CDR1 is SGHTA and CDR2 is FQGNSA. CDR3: CASSPFSIVPYGYTF. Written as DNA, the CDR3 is TGTGCCAGCAGCCCCTTTAGTATAGTTCCCTATGGCTACACCTTC.

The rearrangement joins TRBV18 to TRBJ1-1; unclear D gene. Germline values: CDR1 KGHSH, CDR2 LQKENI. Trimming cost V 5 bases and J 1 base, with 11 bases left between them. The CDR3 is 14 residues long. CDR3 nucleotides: TGTGCCAGCTCATTTAACGGGGAGAACACTGAAGCTTTCTTT. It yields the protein CASSFNGENTEAFF.

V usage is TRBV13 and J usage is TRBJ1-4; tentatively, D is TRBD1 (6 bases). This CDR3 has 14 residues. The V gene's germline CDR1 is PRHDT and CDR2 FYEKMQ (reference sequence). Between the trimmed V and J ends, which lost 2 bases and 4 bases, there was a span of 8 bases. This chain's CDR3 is CASSLRTVNEKLFF. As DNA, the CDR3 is TGTGCCAGCAGCTTACGGACAGTTAATGAAAAACTGTTTTTT.

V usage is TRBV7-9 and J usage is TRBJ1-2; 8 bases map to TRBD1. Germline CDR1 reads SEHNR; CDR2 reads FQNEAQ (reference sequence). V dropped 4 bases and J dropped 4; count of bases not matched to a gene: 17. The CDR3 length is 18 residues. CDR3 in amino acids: CASSSKGSGQGITYGYTF. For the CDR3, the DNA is TGTGCCAGCAGCTCAAAGGGTTCCGGACAGGGAATTACCTATGGCTACACCTTC.

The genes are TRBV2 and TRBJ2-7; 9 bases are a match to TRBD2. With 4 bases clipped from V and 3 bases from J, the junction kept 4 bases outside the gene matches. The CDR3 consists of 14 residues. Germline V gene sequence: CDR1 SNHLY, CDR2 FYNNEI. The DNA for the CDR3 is TGTGCCAGCAGTGGACTAGCGGTGTTCTACGAGCAGTACTTC. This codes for CASSGLAVFYEQYF.

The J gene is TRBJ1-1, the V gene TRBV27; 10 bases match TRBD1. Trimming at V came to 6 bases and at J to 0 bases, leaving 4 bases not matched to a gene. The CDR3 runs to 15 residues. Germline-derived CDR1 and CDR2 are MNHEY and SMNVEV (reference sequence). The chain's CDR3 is CASRGQGSMNTEAFF. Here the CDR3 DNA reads TGTGCCAGCAGGGGACAGGGGTCCATGAACACTGAAGCTTTCTTT.

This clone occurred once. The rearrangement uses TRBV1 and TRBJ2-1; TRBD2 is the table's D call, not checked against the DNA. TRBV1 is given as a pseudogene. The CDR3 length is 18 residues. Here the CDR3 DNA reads TGCACCAGCAGCCACACGACTAGCGGGAGAAGCCGGTGGAATGAGCAGTTCTTC. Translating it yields CTSSHTTSGRSRWNEQFF.

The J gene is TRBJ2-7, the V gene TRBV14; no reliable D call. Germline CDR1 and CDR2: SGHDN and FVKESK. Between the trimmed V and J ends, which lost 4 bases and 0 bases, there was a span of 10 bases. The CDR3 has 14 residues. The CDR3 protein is CASSPEWSSYEQYF. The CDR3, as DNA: TGTGCCAGCAGCCCCGAATGGAGCTCCTACGAGCAGTACTTC.

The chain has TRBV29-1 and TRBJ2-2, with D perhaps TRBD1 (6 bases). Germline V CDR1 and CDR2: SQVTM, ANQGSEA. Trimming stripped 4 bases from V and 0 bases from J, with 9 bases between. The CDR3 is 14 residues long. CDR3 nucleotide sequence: TGCAGCGTTGGACGGACAGCGAACACCGGGGAGCTGTTTTTT. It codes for CSVGRTANTGELFF.

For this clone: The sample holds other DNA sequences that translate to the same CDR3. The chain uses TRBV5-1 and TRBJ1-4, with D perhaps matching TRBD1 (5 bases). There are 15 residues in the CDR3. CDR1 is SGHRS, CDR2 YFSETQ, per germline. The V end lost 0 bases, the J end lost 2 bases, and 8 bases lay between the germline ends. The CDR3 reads CASSLAGGTNEKLFF. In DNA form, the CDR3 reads TGCGCCAGCAGCTTGGCCGGGGGTACTAATGAAAAACTGTTTTTT. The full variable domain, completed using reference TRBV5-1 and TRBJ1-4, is KAGVTQTPRYLIKTRGQQVTLSCSPISGHRSVSWYQQTPGQGLQFLFEYFSETQRNKGNFPGRFSGRQFSNSRSEMNVSTLELGDSALYLCASSLAGGTNEKLFFGSGTQLSVL.

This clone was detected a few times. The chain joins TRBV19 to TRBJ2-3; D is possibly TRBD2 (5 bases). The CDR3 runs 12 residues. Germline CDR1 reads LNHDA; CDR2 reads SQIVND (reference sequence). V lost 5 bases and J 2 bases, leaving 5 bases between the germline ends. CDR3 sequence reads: CASSRDTDTQYF. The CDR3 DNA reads TGTGCCAGTAGTCGGGACACAGATACGCAGTATTTT.

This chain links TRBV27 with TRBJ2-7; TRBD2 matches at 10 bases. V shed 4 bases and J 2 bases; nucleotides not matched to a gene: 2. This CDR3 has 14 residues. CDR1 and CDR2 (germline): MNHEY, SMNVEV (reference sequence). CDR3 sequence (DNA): TGTGCCAGCAGTTATACTAGCGGGGCCTACGAGCAGTACTTC. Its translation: CASSYTSGAYEQYF.

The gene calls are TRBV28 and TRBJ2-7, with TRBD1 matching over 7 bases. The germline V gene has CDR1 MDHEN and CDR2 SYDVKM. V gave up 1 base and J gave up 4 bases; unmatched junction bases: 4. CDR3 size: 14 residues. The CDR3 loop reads CASSLYDRAYEQYF. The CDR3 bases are TGTGCCAGCAGTTTATACGACAGGGCATACGAGCAGTACTTC.

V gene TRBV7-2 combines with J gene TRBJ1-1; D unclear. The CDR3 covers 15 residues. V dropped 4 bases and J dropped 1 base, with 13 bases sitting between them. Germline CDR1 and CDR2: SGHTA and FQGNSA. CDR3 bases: TGTGCCAGCAGCTCCAGCGGCAAGGAGAACACTGAAGCTTTCTTT. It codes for CASSSSGKENTEAFF. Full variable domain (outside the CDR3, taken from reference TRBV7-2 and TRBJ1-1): GAGVSQSPSNKVTEKGKDVELRCDPISGHTALYWYRQSLGQGLEFLIYFQGNSAPDKSGLPSDRFSAERTGGSVSTLTIQRTQQEDSAVYLCASSSSGKENTEAFFGQGTRLTVV.

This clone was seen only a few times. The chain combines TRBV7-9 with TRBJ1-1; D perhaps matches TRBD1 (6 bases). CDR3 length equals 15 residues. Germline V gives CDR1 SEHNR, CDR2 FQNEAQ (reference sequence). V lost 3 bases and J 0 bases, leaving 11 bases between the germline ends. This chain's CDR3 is CASSFDGQLNTEAFF. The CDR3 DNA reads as TGTGCCAGCAGCTTCGACGGACAGTTGAACACTGAAGCTTTCTTT.

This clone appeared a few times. The CDR3 region is CASSSPSNQAQETQYF. The CDR3, as DNA: TGTGCCAGCAGCTCTCCCAGTAACCAGGCTCAAGAGACCCAGTACTTC. The chain couples TRBV7-9 to TRBJ2-5; no clear D gene. Germline V lookup: CDR1 SEHNR, CDR2 FQNEAQ (reference sequence). The CDR3 loop spans 16 amino acids. Trimming removed 4 bases at V and 2 bases at J, with 17 bases between.

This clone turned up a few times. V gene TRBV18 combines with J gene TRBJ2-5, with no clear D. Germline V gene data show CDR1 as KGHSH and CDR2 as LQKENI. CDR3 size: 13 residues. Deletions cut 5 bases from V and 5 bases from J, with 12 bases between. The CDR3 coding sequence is TGTGCCAGCTCATCTTTACAGTTGGAGACCCAGTACTTC. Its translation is CASSSLQLETQYF.

Here the CDR3 reads CASSLLETQYF. CDR3 sequence (DNA): TGCGCCAGCAGCTTGCTTGAGACCCAGTACTTC. V gene TRBV5-1 combines with J gene TRBJ2-5; D remains unclear. Deletions cut 1 base from V and 5 bases from J, with 3 bases between. Looked up from germline, CDR1 is SGHRS and CDR2 is YFSETQ. The CDR3 is 11 residues long.

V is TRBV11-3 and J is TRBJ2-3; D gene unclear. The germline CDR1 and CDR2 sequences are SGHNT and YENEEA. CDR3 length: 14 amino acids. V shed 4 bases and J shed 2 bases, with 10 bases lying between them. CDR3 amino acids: CASSYRAFTDTQYF. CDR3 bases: TGTGCCAGCAGCTACAGAGCATTCACAGATACGCAGTATTTT.

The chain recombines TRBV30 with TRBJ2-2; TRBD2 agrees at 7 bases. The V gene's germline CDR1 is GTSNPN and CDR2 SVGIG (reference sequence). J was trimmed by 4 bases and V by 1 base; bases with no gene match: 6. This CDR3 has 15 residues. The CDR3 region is CAWSGASGGTGELFF. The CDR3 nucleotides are TGTGCCTGGAGTGGGGCTAGCGGTGGCACCGGGGAGCTGTTTTTT. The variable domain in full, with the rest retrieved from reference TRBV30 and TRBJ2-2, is SQTIHQWPATLVQPVGSPLSLECTVEGTSNPNLYWYRQAAGRGLQLLFYSVGIGQISSEVPQNLSASRPQDRQFILSSKKLLLSDSGFYLCAWSGASGGTGELFFGEGSRLTVL.

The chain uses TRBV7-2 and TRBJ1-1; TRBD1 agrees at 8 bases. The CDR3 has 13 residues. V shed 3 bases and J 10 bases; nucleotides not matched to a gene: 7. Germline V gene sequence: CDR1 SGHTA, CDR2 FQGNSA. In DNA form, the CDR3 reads TGTGCCAGCAGCTTCGACAGGGGCGCGGGAGCTTTCTTT. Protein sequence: CASSFDRGAGAFF.

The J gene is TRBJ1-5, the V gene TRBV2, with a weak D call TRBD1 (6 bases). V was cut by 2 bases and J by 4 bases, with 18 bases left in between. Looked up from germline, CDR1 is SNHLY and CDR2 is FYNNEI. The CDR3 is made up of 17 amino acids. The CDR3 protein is CASSENSLGASNQPQHF. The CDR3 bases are TGTGCCAGCAGTGAAAATTCCCTGGGGGCAAGTAATCAGCCCCAGCATTTT. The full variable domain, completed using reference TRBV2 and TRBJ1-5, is EPEVTQTPSHQVTQMGQEVILRCVPISNHLYFYWYRQILGQKVEFLVSFYNNEISEKSEIFDDQFSVERPDGSNFTLKIRSTKLEDSAMYFCASSENSLGASNQPQHFGDGTRLSIL.

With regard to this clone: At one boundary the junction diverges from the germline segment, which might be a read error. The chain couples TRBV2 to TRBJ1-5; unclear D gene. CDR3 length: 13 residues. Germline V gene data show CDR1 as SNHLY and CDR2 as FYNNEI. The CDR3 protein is CASRESPSSPQHF. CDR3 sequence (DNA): TGTGCCAGCCGTGAATCCCCGAGCTCGCCCCAGCATTTT.

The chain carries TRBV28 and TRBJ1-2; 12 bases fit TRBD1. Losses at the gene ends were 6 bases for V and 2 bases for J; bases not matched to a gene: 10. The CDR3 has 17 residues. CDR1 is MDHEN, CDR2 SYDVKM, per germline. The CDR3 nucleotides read TGTGCCAGCAGCCCCTCGGGACAGGGGGCCCAAAACTATGGCTACACCTTC. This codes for CASSPSGQGAQNYGYTF.

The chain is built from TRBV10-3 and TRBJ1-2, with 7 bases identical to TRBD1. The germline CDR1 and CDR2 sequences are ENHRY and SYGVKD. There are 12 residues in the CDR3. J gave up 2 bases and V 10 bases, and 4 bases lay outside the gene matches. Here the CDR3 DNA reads TGTGCCACCAGGGACAGAAACTATGGCTACACCTTC. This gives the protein CATRDRNYGYTF.